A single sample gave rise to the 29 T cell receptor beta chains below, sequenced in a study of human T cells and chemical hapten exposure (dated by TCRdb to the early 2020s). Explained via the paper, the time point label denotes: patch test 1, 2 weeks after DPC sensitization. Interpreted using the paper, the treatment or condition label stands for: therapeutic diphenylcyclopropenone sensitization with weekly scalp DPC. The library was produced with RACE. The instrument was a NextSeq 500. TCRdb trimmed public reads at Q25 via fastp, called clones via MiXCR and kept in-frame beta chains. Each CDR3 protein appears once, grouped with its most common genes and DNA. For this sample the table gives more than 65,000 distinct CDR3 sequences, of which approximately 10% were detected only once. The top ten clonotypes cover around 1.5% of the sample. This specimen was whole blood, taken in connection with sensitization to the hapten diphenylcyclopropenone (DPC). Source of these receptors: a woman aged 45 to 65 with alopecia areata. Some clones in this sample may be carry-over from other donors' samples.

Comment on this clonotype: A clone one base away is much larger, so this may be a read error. CDR3 loop: CASGSPGPLAGHETQYF. In nucleotides, the CDR3 is TGTGCCAGCGGGAGCCCGGGGCCCCTAGCGGGCCATGAGACCCAGTACTTC. This chain uses TRBV6-1 with TRBJ2-5; 8 bases are shared with TRBD2. This CDR3 is built from 17 residues. The germline CDR1 and CDR2 sequences are MNHNS and SASEGT. The trim removed 8 bases at V and 5 bases at J, leaving 19 bases unmatched.

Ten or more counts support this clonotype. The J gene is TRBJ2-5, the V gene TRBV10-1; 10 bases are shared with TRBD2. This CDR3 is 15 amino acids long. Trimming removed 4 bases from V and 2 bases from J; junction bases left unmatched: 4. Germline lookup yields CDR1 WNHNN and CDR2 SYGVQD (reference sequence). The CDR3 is CASSGSSGGQETQYF. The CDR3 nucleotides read TGCGCCAGCAGTGGTAGTAGCGGGGGGCAAGAGACCCAGTACTTC.

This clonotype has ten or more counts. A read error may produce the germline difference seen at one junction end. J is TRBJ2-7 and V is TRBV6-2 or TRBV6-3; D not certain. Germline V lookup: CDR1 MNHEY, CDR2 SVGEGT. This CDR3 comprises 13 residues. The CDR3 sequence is CASSYSSSHEQYF. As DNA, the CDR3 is TGTGCCAGCAGTTACTCGAGCTCCCACGAGCAGTACTTC.

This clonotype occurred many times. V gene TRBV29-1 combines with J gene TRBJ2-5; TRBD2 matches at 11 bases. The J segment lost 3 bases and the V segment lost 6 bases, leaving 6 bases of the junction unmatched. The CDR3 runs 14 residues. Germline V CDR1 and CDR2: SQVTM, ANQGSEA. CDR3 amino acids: CSVGRLAGKETQYF. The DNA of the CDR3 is TGCAGCGTCGGGAGACTAGCGGGAAAAGAGACCCAGTACTTC. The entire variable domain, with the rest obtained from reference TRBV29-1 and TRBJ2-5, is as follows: SAVISQKPSRDICQRGTSLTIQCQVDSQVTMMFWYRQQPGQSLTLIATANQGSEATYESGFVIDKFPISRPNLTFSTLTVSNMSPEDSSIYLCSVGRLAGKETQYFGPGTRLLVL.

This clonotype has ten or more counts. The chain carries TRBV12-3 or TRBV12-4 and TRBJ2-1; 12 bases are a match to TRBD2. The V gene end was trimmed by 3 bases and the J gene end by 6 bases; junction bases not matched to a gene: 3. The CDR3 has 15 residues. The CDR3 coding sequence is TGTGCCAGCAGTTTTAGGACTAGCGGGATCAATGAGCAGTTCTTC. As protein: CASSFRTSGINEQFF.

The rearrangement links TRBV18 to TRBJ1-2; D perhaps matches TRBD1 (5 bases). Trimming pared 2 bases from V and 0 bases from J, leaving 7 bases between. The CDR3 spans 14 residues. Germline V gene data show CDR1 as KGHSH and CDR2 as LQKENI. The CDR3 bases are TGTGCCAGCTCACCAGGGGGTACTAACTATGGCTACACCTTC. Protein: CASSPGGTNYGYTF.

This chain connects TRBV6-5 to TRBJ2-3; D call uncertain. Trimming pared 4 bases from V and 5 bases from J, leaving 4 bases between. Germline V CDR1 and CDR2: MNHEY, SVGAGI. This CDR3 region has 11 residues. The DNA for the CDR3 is TGTGCCAGCAGTTGGGGAGATACGCAGTATTTT. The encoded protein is CASSWGDTQYF.

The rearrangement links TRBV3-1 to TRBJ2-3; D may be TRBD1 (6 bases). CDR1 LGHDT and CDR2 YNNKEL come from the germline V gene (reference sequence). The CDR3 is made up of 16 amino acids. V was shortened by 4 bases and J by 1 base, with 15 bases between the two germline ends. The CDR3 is CASSPTLAGGTDTQYF. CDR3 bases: TGTGCCAGCAGCCCAACCCTCGCAGGGGGCACAGATACGCAGTATTTT.

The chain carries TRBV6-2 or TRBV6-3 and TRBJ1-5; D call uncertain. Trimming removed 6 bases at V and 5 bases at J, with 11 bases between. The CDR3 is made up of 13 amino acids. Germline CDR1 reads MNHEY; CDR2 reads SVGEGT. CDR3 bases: TGTGCCAGCAGCCTCGGACCTTATCAGCCCCAGCATTTT. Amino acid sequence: CASSLGPYQPQHF.

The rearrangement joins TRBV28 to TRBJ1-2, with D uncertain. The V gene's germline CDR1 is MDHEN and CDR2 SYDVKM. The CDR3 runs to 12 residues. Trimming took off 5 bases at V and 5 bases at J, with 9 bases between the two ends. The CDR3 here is CASSQAEYGYTF. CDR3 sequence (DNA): TGTGCCAGCAGTCAAGCGGAGTATGGCTACACCTTC.

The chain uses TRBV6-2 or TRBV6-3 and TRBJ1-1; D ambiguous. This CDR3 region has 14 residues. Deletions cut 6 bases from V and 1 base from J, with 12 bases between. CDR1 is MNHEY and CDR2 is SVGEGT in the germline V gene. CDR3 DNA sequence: TGTGCCAGCAGCCCCTCCCGCGGGAACACTGAAGCTTTCTTT. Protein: CASSPSRGNTEAFF.

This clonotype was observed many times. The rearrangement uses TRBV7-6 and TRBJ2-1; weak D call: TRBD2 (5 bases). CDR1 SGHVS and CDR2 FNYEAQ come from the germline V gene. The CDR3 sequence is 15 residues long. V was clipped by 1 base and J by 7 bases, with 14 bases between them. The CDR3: CASSLEFGNWNEQFF. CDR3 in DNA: TGTGCCAGCAGCTTAGAATTCGGGAATTGGAATGAGCAGTTCTTC.

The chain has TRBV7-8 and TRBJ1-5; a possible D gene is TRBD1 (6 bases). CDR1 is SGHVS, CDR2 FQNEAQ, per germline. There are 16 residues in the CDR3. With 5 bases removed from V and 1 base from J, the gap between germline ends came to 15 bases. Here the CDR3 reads CASSGPTGPSNQPQHF. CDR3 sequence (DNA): TGTGCCAGCAGCGGCCCGACAGGACCAAGCAATCAGCCCCAGCATTTT.

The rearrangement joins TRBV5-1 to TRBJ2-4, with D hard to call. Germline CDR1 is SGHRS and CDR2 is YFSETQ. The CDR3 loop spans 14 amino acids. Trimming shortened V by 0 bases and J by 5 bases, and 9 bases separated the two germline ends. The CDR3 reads CASSLGPPQNIQYF. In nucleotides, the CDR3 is TGCGCCAGCAGCTTGGGTCCACCTCAAAACATTCAGTACTTC.

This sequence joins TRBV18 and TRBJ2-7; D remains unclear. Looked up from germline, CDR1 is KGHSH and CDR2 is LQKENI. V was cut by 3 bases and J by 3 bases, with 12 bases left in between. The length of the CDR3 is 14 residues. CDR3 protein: CASSPPPVGYEQYF. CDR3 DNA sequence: TGTGCCAGCTCACCGCCCCCCGTCGGCTACGAGCAGTACTTC.

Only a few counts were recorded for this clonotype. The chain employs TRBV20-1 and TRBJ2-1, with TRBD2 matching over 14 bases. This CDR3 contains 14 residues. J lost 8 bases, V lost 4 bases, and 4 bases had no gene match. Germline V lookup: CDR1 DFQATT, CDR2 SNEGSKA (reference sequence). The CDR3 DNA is TGCAGTGCTACGGGGACTAGCGGGAGCCATGAGCAGTTCTTC. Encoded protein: CSATGTSGSHEQFF.

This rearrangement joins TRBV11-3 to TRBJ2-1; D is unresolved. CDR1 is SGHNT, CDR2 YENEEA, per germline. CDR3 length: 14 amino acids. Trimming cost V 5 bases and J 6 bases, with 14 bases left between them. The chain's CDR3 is CASSPRRPANEQFF. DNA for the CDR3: TGTGCCAGCAGCCCGCGCCGGCCAGCCAATGAGCAGTTCTTC.

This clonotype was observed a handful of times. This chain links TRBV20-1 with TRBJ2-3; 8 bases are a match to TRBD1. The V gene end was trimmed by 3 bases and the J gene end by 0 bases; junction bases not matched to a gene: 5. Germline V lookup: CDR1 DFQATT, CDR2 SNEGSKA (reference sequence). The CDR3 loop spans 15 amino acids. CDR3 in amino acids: CSASSTGVSTDTQYF. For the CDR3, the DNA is TGCAGTGCTAGCTCGACAGGGGTCAGCACAGATACGCAGTATTTT.

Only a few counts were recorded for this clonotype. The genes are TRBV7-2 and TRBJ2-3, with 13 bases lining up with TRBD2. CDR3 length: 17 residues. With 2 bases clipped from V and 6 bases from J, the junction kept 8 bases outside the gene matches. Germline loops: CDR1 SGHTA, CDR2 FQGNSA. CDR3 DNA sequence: TGTGCCAGCAGCTTACCCCGGACTAGCGGGAGCGGGGATACGCAGTATTTT. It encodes CASSLPRTSGSGDTQYF.

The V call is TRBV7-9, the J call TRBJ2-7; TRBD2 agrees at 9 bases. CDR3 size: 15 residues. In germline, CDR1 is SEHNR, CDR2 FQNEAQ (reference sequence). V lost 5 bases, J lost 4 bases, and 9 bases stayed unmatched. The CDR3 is CASSPGGGRAYEQYF. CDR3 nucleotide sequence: TGTGCCAGCAGCCCAGGAGGCGGGAGGGCTTACGAGCAGTACTTC. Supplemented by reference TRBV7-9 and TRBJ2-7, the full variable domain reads DTGVSQNPRHKITKRGQNVTFRCDPISEHNRLYWYRQTLGQGPEFLTYFQNEAQLEKSRLLSDRFSAERPKGSFSTLEIQRTEQGDSAMYLCASSPGGGRAYEQYFGPGTRLTVT.

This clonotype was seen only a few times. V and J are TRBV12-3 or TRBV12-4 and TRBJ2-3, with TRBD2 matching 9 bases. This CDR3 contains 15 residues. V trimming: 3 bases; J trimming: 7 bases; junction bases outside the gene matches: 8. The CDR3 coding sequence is TGTGCCAGCAGTTTTTCGGGAGCGGGGGGACATACGCAGTATTTT. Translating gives CASSFSGAGGHTQYF.

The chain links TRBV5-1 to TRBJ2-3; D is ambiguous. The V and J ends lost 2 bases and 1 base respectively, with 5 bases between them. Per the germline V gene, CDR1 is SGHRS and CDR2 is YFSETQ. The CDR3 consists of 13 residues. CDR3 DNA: TGCGCCAGCAGCTTTCTCGGCACAGATACGCAGTATTTT. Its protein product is CASSFLGTDTQYF.

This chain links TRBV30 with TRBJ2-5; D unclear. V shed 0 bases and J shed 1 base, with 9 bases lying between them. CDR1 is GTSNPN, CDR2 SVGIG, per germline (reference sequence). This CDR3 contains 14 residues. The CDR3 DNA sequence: TGTGCCTGGAGTGTAGGGCATTCCCAAGAGACCCAGTACTTC. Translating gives CAWSVGHSQETQYF.

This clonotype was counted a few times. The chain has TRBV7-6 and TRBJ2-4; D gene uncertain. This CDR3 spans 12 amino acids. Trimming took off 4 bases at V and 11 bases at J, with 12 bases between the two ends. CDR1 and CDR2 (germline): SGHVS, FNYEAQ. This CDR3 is CASSSPLSVQYF. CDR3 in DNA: TGTGCCAGCAGCTCCCCCCTTTCAGTTCAGTACTTC.

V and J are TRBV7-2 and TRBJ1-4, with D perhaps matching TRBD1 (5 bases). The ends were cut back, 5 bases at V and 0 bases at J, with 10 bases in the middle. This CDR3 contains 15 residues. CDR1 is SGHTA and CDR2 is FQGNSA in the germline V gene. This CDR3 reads CASSPEGTTNEKLFF. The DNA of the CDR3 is TGTGCCAGCAGCCCAGAGGGGACAACTAATGAAAAACTGTTTTTT.

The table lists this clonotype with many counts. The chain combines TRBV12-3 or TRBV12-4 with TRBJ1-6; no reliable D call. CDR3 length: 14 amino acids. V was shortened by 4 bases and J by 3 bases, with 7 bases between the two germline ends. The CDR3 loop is CASSSRVYNSPLHF. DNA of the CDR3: TGTGCCAGCAGTTCCCGGGTCTATAATTCACCCCTCCACTTT.

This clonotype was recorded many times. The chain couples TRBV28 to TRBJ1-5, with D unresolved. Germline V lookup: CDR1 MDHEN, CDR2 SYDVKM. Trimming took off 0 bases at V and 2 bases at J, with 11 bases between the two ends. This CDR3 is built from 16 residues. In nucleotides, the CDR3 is TGTGCCAGCAGTTTATGGGTTGGGTCTGGCAATCAGCCCCAGCATTTT. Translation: CASSLWVGSGNQPQHF.

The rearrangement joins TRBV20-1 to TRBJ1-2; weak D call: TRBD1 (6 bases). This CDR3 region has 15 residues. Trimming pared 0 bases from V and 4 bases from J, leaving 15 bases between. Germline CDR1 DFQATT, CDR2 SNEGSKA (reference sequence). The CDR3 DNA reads TGCAGTGCTAGAGACCGGGGGCAGGCCCTCTATGGCTACACCTTC. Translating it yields CSARDRGQALYGYTF.

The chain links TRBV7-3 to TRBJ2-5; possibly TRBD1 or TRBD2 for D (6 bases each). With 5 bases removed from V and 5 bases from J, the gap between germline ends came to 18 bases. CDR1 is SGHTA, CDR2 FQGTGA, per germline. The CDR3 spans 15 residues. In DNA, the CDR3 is TGTGCCAGCAGCCAAGTACCCGGGGGCTCGGAGACCCAGTACTTC. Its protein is CASSQVPGGSETQYF.